This note documents a single TCR beta chain sequence. As yet, its antigen is unknown. The CDR3 is 14 amino acids. With V trimmed by 6 bases and J by 1 base, 5 bases remained unmatched. This entry belongs to a study of vaccination and CD4 T cells after COVID-19. The Oncomine TCR Beta short-read assay was what sequenced the DNA obtained from cultured CD4+ T cells. The genomic DNA was obtained from cultured CD4+ T cells by extraction with the QIAamp micro DNA kit. TCRdb used MiXCR to reprocess the PCR reads, holding one entry per CDR3 protein. Of over 25,000 distinct CDR3 sequences in the sample, about 60% were seen once. Described treatment: approximately 11-day PBMC culture with coronavirus spike peptide pools or control peptides (ViraFEST assay).

This receptor was obtained from a human donor who received a COVID-19 vaccine. J is TRBJ1-1 and V is TRBV12-3 or TRBV12-4; 7 nucleotides match TRBD1. The sequencing here drew on CD4+ T cells from blood, cultured in vitro, taken after SARS-CoV-2 vaccination. CDR3 residues: CASSPQGKNTEAFF. CDR3 sequence (DNA): TGTGCCAGCAGCCCACAGGGGAAGAACACTGAAGCTTTCTTT.